Following are 20 T cell receptor beta chains from one sample sequenced in a study of T cells in Graves' hyperthyroidism and ophthalmopathy (dated by TCRdb to the late 2010s). Library preparation employed multiplex PCR. These reads were obtained on an Illumina HiSeq 2000. The TCR beta CDR3 regions were amplified from the RNA transcripts. For the first round of RT-PCR on the TCR CDR3, the HTBI primer set was used together with the Qiagen OneStep RT-PCR kit. The public reads were reprocessed in TCRdb via fastp at Q25 and MiXCR, keeping in-frame beta chains. CDR3 protein duplicates are merged, each entry listing the most common genes and DNA. In this sample the table shows 250,000 to 300,000 distinct CDR3 sequences, approximately 13% of which occur a single time. The top ten hold 7.9% of the sample. Sequencing was done on a sample of blood. The source is a woman in her thirties or forties with Graves' hyperthyroidism.

This clonotype occurred many times. This chain uses TRBV28 with TRBJ2-1; D is possibly TRBD1 (5 bases). V was pared by 4 bases and J by 0 bases, with 13 bases between. The CDR3 runs to 16 residues. Germline V gene sequence: CDR1 MDHEN, CDR2 SYDVKM. The CDR3 bases are TGTGCCAGCAGTTCATCGGACATGAGCTCCTACAATGAGCAGTTCTTC. Its protein is CASSSSDMSSYNEQFF.

This clonotype was seen ten or more times. The chain is built from TRBV3-1 and TRBJ2-5, with 9 bases identical to TRBD2. Germline trimming cut 2 bases from V and 3 bases from J; bases unmatched to any gene: 4. CDR1 is LGHDT, CDR2 YNNKEL, per germline (reference sequence). The CDR3 is 15 residues long. CDR3 loop: CASSQPAGGEETQYF. The CDR3 region has the DNA TGTGCCAGCAGCCAACCTGCGGGAGGGGAAGAGACCCAGTACTTC.

The chain couples TRBV20-1 to TRBJ2-1, with 7 bases that match TRBD2. V lost 5 bases to trimming and J lost 8 bases; unmatched junction nucleotides: 12. This CDR3 spans 14 amino acids. Germline V gene data show CDR1 as DFQATT and CDR2 as SNEGSKA (reference sequence). The CDR3 region has the DNA TGCAGTGCTGTTCCGGGACTATCACAGGATGAGCAGTTCTTC. This translates into CSAVPGLSQDEQFF.

In this sample, this clonotype turned up many times. V and J are TRBV12-3 or TRBV12-4 and TRBJ1-5, with a tentative D call TRBD1 (5 bases). The CDR3 totals 14 residues. Trimming removed 3 bases at V and 6 bases at J, with 12 bases between. The CDR3 reads CASSLGGSGQPQHF. Written as DNA, the CDR3 is TGTGCCAGCAGTTTGGGGGGAAGTGGTCAGCCCCAGCATTTT.

This clonotype was seen ten or more times. The chain recombines TRBV19 with TRBJ1-2; TRBD1 agrees at 9 bases. The CDR3 has 14 amino acids. V was clipped by 6 bases and J by 3 bases; unmatched bases: 5. The germline CDR1 and CDR2 sequences are LNHDA and SQIVND (reference sequence). The CDR3 loop reads CASRADRGDYGYTF. CDR3 nucleotides: TGTGCCAGTAGGGCGGACAGGGGCGACTATGGCTACACCTTC. Full variable domain (remainder filled in from reference TRBV19 and TRBJ1-2): DGGITQSPKYLFRKEGQNVTLSCEQNLNHDAMYWYRQDPGQGLRLIYYSQIVNDFQKGDIAEGYSVSREKKESFPLTVTSAQKNPTAFYLCASRADRGDYGYTFGSGTRLTVV.

A few counts support this clonotype. J is TRBJ2-7 and V is TRBV19; 7 bases align to TRBD2. Germline trimming cut 10 bases from V and 2 bases from J; bases unmatched to any gene: 8. Germline assignment: CDR1 LNHDA and CDR2 SQIVND (reference sequence). The CDR3 has 13 residues. The CDR3 DNA sequence: TGTGCCAACCATCTAGCGGCAACCTACGAGCAGTACTTC. Its translation is CANHLAATYEQYF.

This clonotype was detected ten times or more. The chain is built from TRBV2 and TRBJ1-1, with D possibly TRBD1 on 6 matching bases. Germline CDR1 SNHLY, CDR2 FYNNEI. V was cut by 7 bases and J by 1 base, with 13 bases left in between. CDR3 size: 14 residues. CDR3 nucleotide sequence: TGTGCCAGCAACGTCGACAGGCCGAACACTGAAGCTTTCTTT. Translated: CASNVDRPNTEAFF. The whole variable domain, filled in from reference TRBV2 and TRBJ1-1, reads EPEVTQTPSHQVTQMGQEVILRCVPISNHLYFYWYRQILGQKVEFLVSFYNNEISEKSEIFDDQFSVERPDGSNFTLKIRSTKLEDSAMYFCASNVDRPNTEAFFGQGTRLTVV.

This chain joins TRBV12-3 or TRBV12-4 and TRBJ1-5; D is ambiguous. This CDR3 has 12 residues. Trimming left V 5 bases short and J 6 bases short, with 8 bases between. Here the CDR3 reads CASSEISQPQHF. CDR3 coding DNA: TGTGCCAGCAGTGAAATCAGTCAGCCCCAGCATTTT.

Ten or more counts support this clonotype. The rearrangement joins TRBV2 to TRBJ2-5; no firm D call. The germline gives CDR1 SNHLY, CDR2 FYNNEI. This CDR3 has 18 amino acids. Between the trimmed V and J ends, which lost 0 bases and 5 bases, there was a span of 22 bases. The CDR3 sequence: CASSEARMDPRIQETQYF. The CDR3 coding sequence is TGTGCCAGCAGTGAAGCGCGGATGGACCCTCGCATCCAGGAGACCCAGTACTTC. Combining the CDR3 with reference TRBV2 and TRBJ2-5 gives the whole variable domain EPEVTQTPSHQVTQMGQEVILRCVPISNHLYFYWYRQILGQKVEFLVSFYNNEISEKSEIFDDQFSVERPDGSNFTLKIRSTKLEDSAMYFCASSEARMDPRIQETQYFGPGTRLLVL.

The sample holds many counts of this clonotype. V is TRBV7-9 and J is TRBJ1-1, with TRBD1 as a possible D gene (5 bases). V lost 3 bases, J lost 1 base, and 18 bases lay in between. Germline loops: CDR1 SEHNR, CDR2 FQNEAQ (reference sequence). The CDR3 loop spans 17 amino acids. CDR3 sequence (DNA): TGTGCCAGCAGCTTGCCCCCTGGCAGGGTACGGAACACTGAAGCTTTCTTT. Translation gives CASSLPPGRVRNTEAFF.

This clonotype has a count of ten or more. The genes are TRBV5-1 and TRBJ1-1; possible D gene TRBD1, 5 bases. CDR3 length equals 13 residues. Germline V gene lookup returns CDR1 SGHRS and CDR2 YFSETQ. V was trimmed by 5 bases and J by 2 bases, leaving 10 bases between them. The CDR3 sequence: CASRSDSNTEAFF. In nucleotides, the CDR3 is TGCGCCAGCAGATCCGACAGCAACACTGAAGCTTTCTTT.

The chain uses TRBV20-1 and TRBJ2-5; 8 positions agree with TRBD2. There are 14 residues in the CDR3. After removal of 0 bases from V and 5 bases from J, the junction contained 5 bases not matched to a gene. Per germline, CDR1 DFQATT and CDR2 SNEGSKA (reference sequence). CDR3 nucleotides: TGCAGTGCTAGAGATTCAGGCGGGAGGGAGACCCAGTACTTC. It specifies CSARDSGGRETQYF.

This clonotype has a count of ten or more. The rearrangement joins TRBV27 to TRBJ2-1; 8 nucleotides align to TRBD2. The CDR3 spans 13 residues. Per the germline V gene, CDR1 is MNHEY and CDR2 is SMNVEV (reference sequence). V shed 6 bases and J 6 bases; nucleotides not matched to a gene: 4. CDR3 residues: CASSPGLGNEQFF. Written as DNA, the CDR3 is TGTGCCAGCAGCCCGGGACTAGGCAATGAGCAGTTCTTC.

The chain has TRBV20-1 and TRBJ2-1; 13 bases are shared with TRBD2. This CDR3 has 16 amino acids. Unmatched junction bases numbered 3, after V lost 4 bases and J lost 0 bases. CDR1 and CDR2 (germline): DFQATT, SNEGSKA (reference sequence). CDR3 in amino acids: CSATGLAGSSYNEQFF. Here the CDR3 DNA reads TGCAGTGCTACGGGACTAGCGGGAAGCTCCTACAATGAGCAGTTCTTC.

The J gene is TRBJ1-1, the V gene TRBV4-1; possibly TRBD1 for D (6 bases). The germline gives CDR1 MGHRA, CDR2 YSYEKL. V was clipped by 1 base and J by 4 bases, with 10 bases between them. The CDR3 covers 14 residues. The CDR3: CASSQGTGTTEAFF. The DNA for the CDR3 is TGCGCCAGCAGCCAAGGTACAGGGACCACTGAAGCTTTCTTT.

This clonotype was observed at least ten times. The rearrangement joins TRBV12-3 or TRBV12-4 to TRBJ2-7; 7 bases fit TRBD2. J gave up 3 bases and V 3 bases, and 5 bases lay outside the gene matches. The CDR3 runs 14 residues. This chain's CDR3 is CASSLGGSGYEQYF. In nucleotides, the CDR3 is TGTGCCAGCAGTTTGGGCGGGAGTGGCTACGAGCAGTACTTC.

This clonotype appeared many times. CDR3 DNA sequence: TGTGCCAGCGGCTCTGGGGCCAACGTCCTGACTTTC. This codes for CASGSGANVLTF. The gene calls are TRBV6-1 and TRBJ2-6; no clear D gene. V was trimmed by 8 bases and J by 0 bases, leaving 2 bases between them. CDR1 and CDR2 from the germline V gene are MNHNS and SASEGT. The CDR3 consists of 12 residues.

This clonotype has at least ten counts. This chain uses TRBV12-3 or TRBV12-4 with TRBJ2-1; TRBD2 aligns across 10 bases. Trimming cost V 3 bases and J 6 bases; bases outside gene matches: 5. The CDR3 contains 15 residues. The CDR3 here is CASSLHLAGANEQFF. DNA for the CDR3: TGTGCCAGCAGTTTGCACCTAGCGGGAGCCAATGAGCAGTTCTTC.

This clonotype occurred many times. The chain employs TRBV12-3 or TRBV12-4 and TRBJ2-3; D possibly corresponds to TRBD2 (6 bases). V shed 3 bases and J shed 6 bases, with 16 bases lying between them. The CDR3 covers 15 residues. The CDR3: CASSLGRRGADTQYF. CDR3 DNA sequence: TGTGCCAGCAGTTTGGGCCGGAGGGGTGCGGATACGCAGTATTTT.

On this clonotype: Since a much larger clone is just one base distant, this may be a read error. This chain connects TRBV12-3 or TRBV12-4 to TRBJ1-1; possible D gene TRBD1, 5 bases. The CDR3 extends over 13 amino acids. In DNA, the CDR3 is TGTGCCCGCAGTTGGGGGTTCGAGGATGAAGCTTTCTTT. It is translated as CARSWGFEDEAFF.